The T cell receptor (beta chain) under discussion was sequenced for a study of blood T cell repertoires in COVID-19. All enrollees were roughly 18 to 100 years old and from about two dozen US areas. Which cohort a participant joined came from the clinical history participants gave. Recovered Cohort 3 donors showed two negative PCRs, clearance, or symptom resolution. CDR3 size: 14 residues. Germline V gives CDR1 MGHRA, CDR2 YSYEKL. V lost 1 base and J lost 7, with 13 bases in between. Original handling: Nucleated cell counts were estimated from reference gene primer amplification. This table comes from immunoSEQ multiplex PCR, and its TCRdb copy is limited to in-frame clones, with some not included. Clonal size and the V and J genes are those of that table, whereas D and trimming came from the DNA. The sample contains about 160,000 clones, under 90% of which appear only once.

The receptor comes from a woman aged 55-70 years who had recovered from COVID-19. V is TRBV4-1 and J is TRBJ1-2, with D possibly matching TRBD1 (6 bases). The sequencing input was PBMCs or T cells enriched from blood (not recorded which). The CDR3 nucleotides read TGCGCCAGCAGCCAAGGGGCAGGGGAAGGTGGCTACACCTTC. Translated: CASSQGAGEGGYTF.